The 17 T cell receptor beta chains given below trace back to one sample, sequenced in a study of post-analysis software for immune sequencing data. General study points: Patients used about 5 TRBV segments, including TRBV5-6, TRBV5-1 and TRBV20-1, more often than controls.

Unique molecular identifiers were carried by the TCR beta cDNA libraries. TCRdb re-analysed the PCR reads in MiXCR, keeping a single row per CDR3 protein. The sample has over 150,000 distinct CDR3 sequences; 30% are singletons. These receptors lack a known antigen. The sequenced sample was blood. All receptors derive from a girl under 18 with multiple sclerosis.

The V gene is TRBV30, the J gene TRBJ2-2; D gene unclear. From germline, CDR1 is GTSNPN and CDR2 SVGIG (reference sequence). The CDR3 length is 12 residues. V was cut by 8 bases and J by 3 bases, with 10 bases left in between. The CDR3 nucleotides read TGTGCCGGACCCCGGGACACCGGGGAGCTGTTTTTT. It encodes CAGPRDTGELFF.

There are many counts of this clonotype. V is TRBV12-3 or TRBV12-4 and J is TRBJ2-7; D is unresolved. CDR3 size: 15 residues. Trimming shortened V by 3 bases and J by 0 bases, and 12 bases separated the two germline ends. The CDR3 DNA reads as TGTGCCAGCAGTTTCCATGGGTCTCTCTCCTACGAGCAGTACTTC. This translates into CASSFHGSLSYEQYF.

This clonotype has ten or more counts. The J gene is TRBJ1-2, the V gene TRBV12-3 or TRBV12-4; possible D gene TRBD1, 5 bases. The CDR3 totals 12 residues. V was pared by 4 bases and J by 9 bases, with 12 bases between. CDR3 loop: CASSSGTGSYTF. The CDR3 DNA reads TGTGCCAGCAGTTCCGGGACGGGGAGCTACACCTTC.

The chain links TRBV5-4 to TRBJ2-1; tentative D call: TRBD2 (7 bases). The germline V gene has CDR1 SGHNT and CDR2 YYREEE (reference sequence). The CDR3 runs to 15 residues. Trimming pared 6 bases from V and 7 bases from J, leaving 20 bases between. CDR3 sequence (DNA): TGTGCCAGCACCCTAGGGGGAGGGCCGAGGAATGAGCAGTTCTTC. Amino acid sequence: CASTLGGGPRNEQFF. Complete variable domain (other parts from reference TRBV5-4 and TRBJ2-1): ETGVTQSPTHLIKTRGQQVTLRCSSQSGHNTVSWYQQALGQGPQFIFQYYREEENGRGNFPPRFSGLQFPNYSSELNVNALELDDSALYLCASTLGGGPRNEQFFGPGTRLTVL.

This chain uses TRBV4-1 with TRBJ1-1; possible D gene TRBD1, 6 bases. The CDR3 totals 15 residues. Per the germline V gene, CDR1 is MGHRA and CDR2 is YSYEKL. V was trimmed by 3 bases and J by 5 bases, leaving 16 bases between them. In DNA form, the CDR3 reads TGCGCCAGCAGCCACATTGGGGGGGCAGGTACTGAAGCTTTCTTT. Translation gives CASSHIGGAGTEAFF.

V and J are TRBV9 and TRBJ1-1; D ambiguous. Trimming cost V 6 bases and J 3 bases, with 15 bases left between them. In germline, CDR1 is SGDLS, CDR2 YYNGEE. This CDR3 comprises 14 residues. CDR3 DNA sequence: TGTGCCAGCACCCCAACCGACGGAGACACTGAAGCTTTCTTT. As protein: CASTPTDGDTEAFF.

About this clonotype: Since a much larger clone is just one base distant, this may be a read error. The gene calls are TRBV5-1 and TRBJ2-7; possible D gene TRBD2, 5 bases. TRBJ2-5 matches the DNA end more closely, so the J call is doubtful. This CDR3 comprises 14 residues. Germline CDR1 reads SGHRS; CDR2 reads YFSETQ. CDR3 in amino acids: CASSLDRSGKTQYF. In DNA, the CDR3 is TGCGCCAGCAGCTTGGATAGGAGCGGAAAGACCCAGTACTTC.

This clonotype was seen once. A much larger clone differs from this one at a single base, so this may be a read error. The CDR3 DNA follows: TGTGCCAGCAGGGTACAGGGGGCGGATGGCTACACCTTC. Translating gives CASRVQGADGYTF. This rearrangement joins TRBV28 to TRBJ1-2, with TRBD1 identical over 9 bases. The CDR3 covers 13 residues. The V segment lost 6 bases and the J segment 6 bases; nucleotides outside the gene matches: 5. Germline V CDR1 and CDR2: MDHEN, SYDVKM.

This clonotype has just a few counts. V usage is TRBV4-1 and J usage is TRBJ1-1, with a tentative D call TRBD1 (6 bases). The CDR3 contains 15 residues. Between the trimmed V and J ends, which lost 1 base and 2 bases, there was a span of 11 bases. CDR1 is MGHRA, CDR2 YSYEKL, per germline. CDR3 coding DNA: TGCGCCAGCAGCCAAGTGACAGGAATCAACACTGAAGCTTTCTTT. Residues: CASSQVTGINTEAFF.

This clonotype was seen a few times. The CDR3 sequence is CASRNLAGGPGETQYF. In DNA form, the CDR3 reads TGCGCCAGCAGAAACCTAGCGGGAGGGCCGGGGGAGACCCAGTACTTC. The V and J genes are TRBV5-1 and TRBJ2-5, with 12 bases identical to TRBD2. CDR1 SGHRS and CDR2 YFSETQ come from the germline V gene. The J segment lost 5 bases and the V segment lost 5 bases, leaving 10 bases of the junction unmatched. This CDR3 comprises 16 residues.

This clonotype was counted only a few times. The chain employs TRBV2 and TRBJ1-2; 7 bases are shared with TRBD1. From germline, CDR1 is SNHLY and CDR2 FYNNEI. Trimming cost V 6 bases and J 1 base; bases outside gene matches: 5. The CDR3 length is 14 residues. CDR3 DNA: TGTGCCAGCAGCCGGACAGGAGTTAACTATGGCTACACCTTC. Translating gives CASSRTGVNYGYTF.

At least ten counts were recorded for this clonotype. The CDR3 DNA reads TGCAGTGCTAGAGCGACTAGCGGGAGGGCGGGGAATGAGCAGTTCTTC. It codes for CSARATSGRAGNEQFF. The J gene is TRBJ2-1, the V gene TRBV20-1, with TRBD2 matching over 14 bases. Germline lookup yields CDR1 DFQATT and CDR2 SNEGSKA (reference sequence). The CDR3 has 16 amino acids. Trimming took 1 base from V and 7 from J; bases not matched to a gene: 6.

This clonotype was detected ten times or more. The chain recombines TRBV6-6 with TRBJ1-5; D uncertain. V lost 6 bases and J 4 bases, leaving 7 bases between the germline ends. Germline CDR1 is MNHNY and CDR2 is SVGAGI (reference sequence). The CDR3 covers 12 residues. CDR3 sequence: CASSSNNQPQHF. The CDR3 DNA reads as TGTGCCAGCAGCTCTAATAATCAGCCCCAGCATTTT.

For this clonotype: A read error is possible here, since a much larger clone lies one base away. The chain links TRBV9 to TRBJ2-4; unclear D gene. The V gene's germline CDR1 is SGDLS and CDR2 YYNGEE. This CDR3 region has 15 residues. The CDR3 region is CACSPRFKGGNIQYF. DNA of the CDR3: TGTGCCTGCAGCCCAAGGTTTAAGGGTGGGAACATTCAGTACTTC.

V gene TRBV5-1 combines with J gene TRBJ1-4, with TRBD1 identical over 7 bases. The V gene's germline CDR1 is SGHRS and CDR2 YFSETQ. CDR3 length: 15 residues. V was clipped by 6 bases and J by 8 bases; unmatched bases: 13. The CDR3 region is CASTGGGTEGEKLFF. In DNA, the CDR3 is TGCGCCAGCACTGGGGGCGGGACAGAGGGAGAAAAACTGTTTTTT.

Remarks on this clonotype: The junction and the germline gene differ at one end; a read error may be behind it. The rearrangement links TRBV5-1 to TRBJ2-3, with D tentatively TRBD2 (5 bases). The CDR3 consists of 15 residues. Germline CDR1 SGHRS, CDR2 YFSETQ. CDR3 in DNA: TGCGCCAGCAGCTTGGAGGCGGCTAGCACAGATGCGCAGTATTTT. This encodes CASSLEAASTDAQYF.

CDR3 sequence: CASSSGQSANTGELFF. DNA of the CDR3: TGTGCCAGCAGCTCCGGACAGTCTGCGAACACCGGGGAGCTGTTTTTT. The chain uses TRBV7-9 and TRBJ2-2; a weak D match, TRBD1 (6 bases). The CDR3 contains 16 residues. CDR1 SEHNR and CDR2 FQNEAQ come from the germline V gene (reference sequence). The V end was cut by 4 bases, the J end by 0 bases, with 12 bases between.